This entry concerns a single TCR beta chain. Its antigen is still unknown. These data originate in a study of vaccination and CD4 T cells after COVID-19. As for the study in general: Timing of post-vaccine sample collection was a median 72 days after dose two, with a range of 14 to 241. Findings of the study overall: Convalescent patients gained a median about 85% of their reactive clones only post-vaccination.

After removal of 5 bases from V and 11 bases from J, the junction contained 8 bases not matched to a gene. Germline CDR1 reads LNHDA; CDR2 reads SQIVND (reference sequence). This CDR3 is built from 13 residues. Sequence data for DNA of cultured CD4+ T cells were generated by the Oncomine TCR Beta short-read assay. In TCRdb, the PCR reads were re-called with MiXCR into one record per CDR3 protein. There are about 14,000 distinct CDR3 sequences in the sample; approximately 50% occur only once, and around 17% lies in the top ten. Treatment indicated: approximately 9-day PBMC culture with coronavirus spike peptide pools or control peptides (ViraFEST assay). About 1.8 million PBMCs went into each well for culture with 8.5 to 10 IU/ml IL-2 and around 10 ug/ml peptide pools.

The sequenced sample was CD4+ T cells from blood, cultured in vitro. The source is a human donor who had recovered from COVID-19. The chain has TRBV19 and TRBJ2-3; the match to TRBD1 covers 9 bases. The DNA for the CDR3 is TGTGCCAGTAGTCCCGGGACAGGGATGGGGCAGTATTTT. It yields the protein CASSPGTGMGQYF.